Presented here are 18 T cell receptor beta chains from one specimen sequenced in a study of PD-L1 blockade in urothelial cancer. Repertoires were generated with immunoSEQ multiplex PCR, while TCRdb's copy carries only in-frame clones and drops some. The table records about 81,000 clones, roughly 90% of them present only once. This specimen consisted of PBMCs, obtained around atezolizumab (anti-PD-L1) treatment. These receptor sequences come from a man aged 60 to 69 with urothelial cancer.

The V and J genes are TRBV5-1 and TRBJ2-5, with 9 nucleotides matching TRBD1. Germline V CDR1 and CDR2: SGHRS, YFSETQ. V shed 6 bases and J 5 bases; nucleotides not matched to a gene: 11. This CDR3 is 15 amino acids long. The CDR3 region is CASTNTGTGYETQYF. CDR3 nucleotide sequence: TGCGCCAGCACGAATACCGGGACAGGGTACGAGACCCAGTACTTC.

The chain is built from TRBV4-1 and TRBJ2-5, with 9 bases that match TRBD2. The CDR3 runs 15 residues. The trim removed 8 bases at V and 1 base at J, leaving 8 bases unmatched. From germline, CDR1 is MGHRA and CDR2 YSYEKL. CDR3 DNA sequence: TGCGCCAGCGCCGCTAGCGGGGCGCCCCAAGAGACCCAGTACTTC. Protein product: CASAASGAPQETQYF.

J is TRBJ1-2 and V is TRBV7-9; D possibly corresponds to TRBD1 (5 bases). There are 14 residues in the CDR3. V was pared by 7 bases and J by 0 bases, with 12 bases between. Germline V gene sequence: CDR1 SEHNR, CDR2 FQNEAQ (reference sequence). As DNA, the CDR3 is TGTGCCAGCATGCGGGGCGCCCCTAACTATGGCTACACCTTC. The encoded protein is CASMRGAPNYGYTF.

The rearrangement uses TRBV14 and TRBJ1-2; possibly TRBD1 for D (6 bases). The CDR3 loop spans 14 amino acids. CDR1 SGHDN and CDR2 FVKESK come from the germline V gene. V lost 3 bases and J 8 bases, leaving 16 bases between the germline ends. CDR3 in amino acids: CASSQNREARGYTF. CDR3 nucleotides: TGTGCCAGCAGCCAGAACAGGGAAGCGCGGGGCTACACCTTC.

V and J are TRBV15 and TRBJ1-1, with unresolved D. Germline lookup yields CDR1 LNHNV and CDR2 YYDKDF (reference sequence). The CDR3 is 15 amino acids. The ends were cut back, 0 bases at V and 3 bases at J, with 11 bases in the middle. This CDR3 reads CATSRESRLDTEAFF. The DNA of the CDR3 is TGTGCCACCAGCAGAGAGAGCAGGCTGGACACTGAAGCTTTCTTT.

Here the CDR3 DNA reads TGTGCCAGCAGCTGGAGGGGGCCAGGAAAACTGTTTTTT. This codes for CASSWRGPGKLFF. The chain links TRBV5-6 to TRBJ1-4; 7 bases line up with TRBD1. This CDR3 contains 13 residues. CDR1 and CDR2 (germline): SGHDT, YYEEEE. V was pared by 3 bases and J by 10 bases, with 6 bases of the junction left unmatched.

This chain uses TRBV5-1 with TRBJ1-1; possibly TRBD1 for D (6 bases). This CDR3 has 14 amino acids. The germline V and J ends were trimmed by 0 bases and 2 bases, with 8 bases remaining between them. Looked up from germline, CDR1 is SGHRS and CDR2 is YFSETQ. CDR3 sequence reads: CASSLAQGNTEAFF. Here the CDR3 DNA reads TGCGCCAGCAGCTTGGCACAGGGCAACACTGAAGCTTTCTTT.

This clone was found once. This chain uses TRBV6-6 with TRBJ1-2; 8 bases fit TRBD1. The germline CDR1 and CDR2 sequences are MNHNY and SVGAGI (reference sequence). This CDR3 has 14 residues. J lost 7 bases, V lost 5 bases, and 9 bases had no gene match. CDR3 DNA sequence: TGTGCCAGCAGTGGACGACAGGGGCATCGTGGCTACACCTTC. Encoded protein: CASSGRQGHRGYTF.

This sequence joins TRBV7-6 and TRBJ2-5; a possible D gene is TRBD2 (5 bases). V lost 1 base and J 5 bases, leaving 17 bases between the germline ends. The CDR3 length is 16 residues. Per germline, CDR1 SGHVS and CDR2 FNYEAQ. The CDR3 DNA follows: TGTGCCAGCAGCTTAGGTTCTGCGGCCCAGCGGGAGACCCAGTACTTC. Residues: CASSLGSAAQRETQYF.

V and J are TRBV9 and TRBJ1-1; the match to TRBD1 covers 7 bases. CDR1 is SGDLS and CDR2 is YYNGEE in the germline V gene. The J segment lost 6 bases and the V segment lost 3 bases, leaving 11 bases of the junction unmatched. The CDR3 totals 15 residues. The CDR3 coding sequence is TGTGCCAGCAGCGCCCTGGGGACAGAGCCATCTGAAGCTTTCTTT. Protein sequence: CASSALGTEPSEAFF.

The V and J genes are TRBV2 and TRBJ2-5; 10 bases map to TRBD2. V shed 4 bases, J shed 0 bases, and the junction held 5 bases outside the gene matches. This CDR3 contains 16 residues. The V gene's germline CDR1 is SNHLY and CDR2 FYNNEI. The CDR3 DNA sequence: TGTGCCAGCAGTGTACTAGCGGGGAGATACCAAGAGACCCAGTACTTC. Protein product: CASSVLAGRYQETQYF.

The rearrangement links TRBV7-2 to TRBJ1-5, with 8 bases matching TRBD1. The CDR3 is 14 amino acids. V was clipped by 5 bases and J by 9 bases; unmatched bases: 9. Germline V gene data show CDR1 as SGHTA and CDR2 as FQGNSA. CDR3 nucleotide sequence: TGTGCCAGCAGCCCTGCACAGGGGGGAGGGCCCCAGCATTTT. Its translation is CASSPAQGGGPQHF.

The chain is built from TRBV7-2 and TRBJ2-3; 9 bases line up with TRBD1. With 1 base clipped from V and 4 bases from J, the junction kept 3 bases outside the gene matches. The CDR3 runs to 15 residues. Germline-derived CDR1 and CDR2 are SGHTA and FQGNSA. The CDR3 sequence is CASSLVGTGPDTQYF. In nucleotides, the CDR3 is TGTGCCAGCAGCTTAGTTGGGACAGGGCCAGATACGCAGTATTTT.

The chain employs TRBV6-5 and TRBJ1-2; D not resolved. The CDR3 covers 14 residues. The germline V gene encodes CDR1 MNHEY and CDR2 SVGAGI. Trimming shortened V by 0 bases and J by 2 bases, and 7 bases separated the two germline ends. This chain's CDR3 is CASSYSGKNYGYTF. The CDR3 DNA sequence: TGTGCCAGCAGTTACTCCGGGAAAAACTATGGCTACACCTTC.

The chain links TRBV27 to TRBJ2-3, with TRBD1 as a possible D gene (7 bases). Germline assignment: CDR1 MNHEY and CDR2 SMNVEV (reference sequence). The ends were cut back, 5 bases at V and 0 bases at J, with 12 bases in the middle. This CDR3 region has 15 residues. As DNA, the CDR3 is TGTGCCAGCAGTCTGCGGGACAGAAGCACAGATACGCAGTATTTT. This translates into CASSLRDRSTDTQYF.

This chain links TRBV5-6 with TRBJ1-2; 12 bases agree with TRBD1. CDR3 size: 16 residues. The germline CDR1 and CDR2 sequences are SGHDT and YYEEEE. Losses at the gene ends were 4 bases for V and 5 bases for J; bases not matched to a gene: 9. The CDR3 nucleotides read TGTGCCAGCAGCGCCGGGACAGGGGGCGGGGAGTATGGCTACACCTTC. It yields the protein CASSAGTGGGEYGYTF.

This chain joins TRBV2 and TRBJ1-2, with 8 bases matching TRBD1. This CDR3 has 13 amino acids. The germline V gene encodes CDR1 SNHLY and CDR2 FYNNEI. Unmatched junction bases numbered 9, after V lost 8 bases and J lost 7 bases. CDR3 nucleotide sequence: TGTGCCAGCGCACAGGGGGAATCTGCTGGCTACACCTTC. This encodes CASAQGESAGYTF.

The chain uses TRBV5-4 and TRBJ2-5; D is unresolved. V lost 4 bases to trimming and J lost 0 bases, with 10 bases between them. The germline V gene encodes CDR1 SGHNT and CDR2 YYREEE (reference sequence). The CDR3 contains 14 residues. CDR3 coding DNA: TGTGCCAGCAGCGCGGAACTAAACCAAGAGACCCAGTACTTC. Translation gives CASSAELNQETQYF. The full variable domain, in which reference TRBV5-4 and TRBJ2-5 provide the parts outside the CDR3, is ETGVTQSPTHLIKTRGQQVTLRCSSQSGHNTVSWYQQALGQGPQFIFQYYREEENGRGNFPPRFSGLQFPNYSSELNVNALELDDSALYLCASSAELNQETQYFGPGTRLLVL.